What follows are 6 T cell receptor beta chains derived from one specimen sequenced in a study of OX40 agonist ivuxolimab in advanced cancers. Profiled with immunoSEQ multiplex PCR; TCRdb holds only in-frame clones, not every one. The sample records 66,000 or so clones, less than 85% being singletons. The specimen comprised CD4+ or CD8+ T cells sorted from blood, sampled in a trial of the OX40 agonist ivuxolimab. The receptor set was obtained from an adult with an advanced solid tumor such as melanoma, head and neck, liver or kidney cancer.

The chain joins TRBV13 to TRBJ2-5; 9 bases match TRBD1. The V and J ends lost 3 bases and 5 bases, in that order; junction bases with no gene match: 7. Per the germline V gene, CDR1 is PRHDT and CDR2 is FYEKMQ (reference sequence). The CDR3 length is 15 residues. The chain's CDR3 is CASSFDTGGVETQYF. In DNA, the CDR3 is TGTGCCAGCAGCTTCGATACAGGGGGCGTTGAGACCCAGTACTTC.

The chain carries TRBV2 and TRBJ1-1; possibly TRBD1 for D (5 bases). This CDR3 contains 15 residues. Looked up from germline, CDR1 is SNHLY and CDR2 is FYNNEI. The V end was cut by 4 bases, the J end by 5 bases, with 17 bases between. CDR3 protein: CASSGGGTLGTEAFF. CDR3 DNA sequence: TGTGCCAGCAGTGGGGGCGGGACGCTGGGGACTGAAGCTTTCTTT.

The J gene is TRBJ1-1, the V gene TRBV11-2; TRBD1 aligns across 10 bases. V shed 8 bases and J 6 bases; nucleotides not matched to a gene: 3. CDR3 length equals 12 residues. Per the germline V gene, CDR1 is SGHAT and CDR2 is FQNNGV. CDR3 in DNA: TGTGCCAGCCGAGGGACAGGGGCTGAAGCTTTCTTT. Protein product: CASRGTGAEAFF.

This rearrangement joins TRBV7-8 to TRBJ1-2; D might be TRBD1 (6 bases). Germline V gene data show CDR1 as SGHVS and CDR2 as FQNEAQ. V shed 5 bases and J shed 2 bases, with 15 bases lying between them. This CDR3 comprises 15 residues. The CDR3 DNA is TGTGCCAGCAGCCAAAGCCCTCAGGGGAACTATGGCTACACCTTC. The encoded protein is CASSQSPQGNYGYTF.

The chain couples TRBV18 to TRBJ2-3; D unclear. V was cut by 3 bases and J by 0 bases, with 4 bases left in between. The CDR3 spans 13 residues. Germline loops: CDR1 KGHSH, CDR2 LQKENI. For the CDR3, the DNA is TGTGCCAGCTCACCGCAAAGCACAGATACGCAGTATTTT. It encodes CASSPQSTDTQYF.

CDR3: CASRTTGGTEAFF. CDR3 bases: TGTGCCAGCAGAACGACAGGGGGAACTGAAGCTTTCTTT. This rearrangement joins TRBV11-1 to TRBJ1-1; 9 positions match TRBD1. CDR1 is SGHAT, CDR2 FQDESV, per germline (reference sequence). The CDR3 spans 13 residues. V shed 6 bases and J 5 bases; nucleotides not matched to a gene: 4.